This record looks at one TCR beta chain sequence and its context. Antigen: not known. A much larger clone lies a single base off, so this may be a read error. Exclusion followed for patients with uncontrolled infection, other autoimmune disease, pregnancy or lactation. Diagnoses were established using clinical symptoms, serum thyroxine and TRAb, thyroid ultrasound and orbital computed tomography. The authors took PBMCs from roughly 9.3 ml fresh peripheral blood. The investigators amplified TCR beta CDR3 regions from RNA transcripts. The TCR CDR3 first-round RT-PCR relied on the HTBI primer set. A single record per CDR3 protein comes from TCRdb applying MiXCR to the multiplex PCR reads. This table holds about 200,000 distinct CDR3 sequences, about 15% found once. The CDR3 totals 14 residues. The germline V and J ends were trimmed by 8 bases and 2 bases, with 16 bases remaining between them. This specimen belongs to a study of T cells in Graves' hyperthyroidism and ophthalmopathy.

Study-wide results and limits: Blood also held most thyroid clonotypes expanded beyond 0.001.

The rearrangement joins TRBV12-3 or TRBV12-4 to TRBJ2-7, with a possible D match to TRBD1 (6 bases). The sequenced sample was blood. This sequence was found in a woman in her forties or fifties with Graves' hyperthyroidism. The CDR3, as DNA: TGTGCCAGCGCCATACAAGGGGGACCCTACGAGCAGTACTTC. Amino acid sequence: CASAIQGGPYEQYF.